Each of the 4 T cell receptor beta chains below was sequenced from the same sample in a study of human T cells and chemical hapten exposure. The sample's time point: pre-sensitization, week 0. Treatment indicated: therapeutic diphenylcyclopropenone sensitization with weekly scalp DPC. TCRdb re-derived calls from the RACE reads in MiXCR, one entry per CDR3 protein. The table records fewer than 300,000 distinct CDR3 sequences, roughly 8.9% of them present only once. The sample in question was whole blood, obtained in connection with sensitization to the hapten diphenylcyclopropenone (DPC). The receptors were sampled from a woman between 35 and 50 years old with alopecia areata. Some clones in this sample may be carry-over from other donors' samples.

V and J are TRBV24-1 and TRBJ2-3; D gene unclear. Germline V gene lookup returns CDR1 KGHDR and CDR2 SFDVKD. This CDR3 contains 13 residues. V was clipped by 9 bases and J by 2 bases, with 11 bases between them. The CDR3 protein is CATRGSNTDTQYF. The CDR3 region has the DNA TGTGCCACCCGTGGGTCTAACACAGATACGCAGTATTTT.

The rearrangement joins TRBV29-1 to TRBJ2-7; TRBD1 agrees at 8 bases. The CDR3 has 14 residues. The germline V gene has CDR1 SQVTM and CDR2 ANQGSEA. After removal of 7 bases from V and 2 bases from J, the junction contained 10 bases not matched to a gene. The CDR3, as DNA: TGCAGCGCCAGGGACAGGCCTAGAACCTACGAGCAGTACTTC. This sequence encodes CSARDRPRTYEQYF.

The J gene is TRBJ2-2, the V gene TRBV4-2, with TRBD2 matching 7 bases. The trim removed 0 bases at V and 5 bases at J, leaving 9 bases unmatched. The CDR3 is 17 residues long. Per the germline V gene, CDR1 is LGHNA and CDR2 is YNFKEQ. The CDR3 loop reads CASSQDPAGRPTGELFF. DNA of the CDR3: TGTGCCAGCAGCCAAGATCCAGCGGGAAGGCCGACCGGGGAGCTGTTTTTT.

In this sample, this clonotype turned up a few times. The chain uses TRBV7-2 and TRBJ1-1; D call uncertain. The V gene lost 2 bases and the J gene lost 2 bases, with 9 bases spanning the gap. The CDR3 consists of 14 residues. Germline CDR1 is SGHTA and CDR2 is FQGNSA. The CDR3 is CASSLSHSNTEAFF. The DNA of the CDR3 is TGTGCCAGCAGCTTATCTCACAGCAACACTGAAGCTTTCTTT.